Listed here are 3 T cell receptor beta chains from one sample, sequenced in a study of regulatory T cells in long-lasting Graves disease. Investigators prepared the TCR beta libraries by applying iRepertoire HTBI primers and Arm-PCR of CDR3 regions. Each CDR3 protein is one row after TCRdb ran MiXCR on the multiplex PCR reads. Of about 540,000 distinct CDR3 sequences in the sample, approximately 15% are singletons; the top ten hold approximately 9.3%. Sample time point: newly diagnosed GD, antithyroid drugs for less than 3 months. Isolated PBMC RNA provided the starting material for the TCR library. In addition, the sample was reused for a study of T cells in Graves' hyperthyroidism and ophthalmopathy.

The sequenced sample was peripheral blood mononuclear cells (PBMCs), obtained at new diagnosis, from a patient treated with antithyroid drugs. All receptors derive from a man aged 30 to 39 with Graves disease.

The sample holds many counts of this clonotype. The gene calls are TRBV5-1 and TRBJ2-3, with 7 bases that match TRBD1. This CDR3 contains 13 residues. The germline gives CDR1 SGHRS, CDR2 YFSETQ. The junction had 1 base not matched to a gene; V was cut back by 4 bases and J by 2 bases. The CDR3 nucleotides are TGCGCCAGCAGCGGGACAGTCACAGATACGCAGTATTTT. It codes for CASSGTVTDTQYF.

This clonotype was found many times. The V call is TRBV30, the J call TRBJ2-2, with D tentatively TRBD1 or TRBD2 (6 bases each). Germline-derived CDR1 and CDR2 are GTSNPN and SVGIG (reference sequence). This CDR3 region has 13 residues. CDR3 coding DNA: TGTGCGGGGCGCAGGGGAGGTACCGGGGAGCTGTTTTTT. This translates into CAGRRGGTGELFF.

This clonotype was picked up many times. The chain employs TRBV7-8 and TRBJ2-3, with D possibly being TRBD2 (6 bases). V gave up 6 bases and J gave up 2 bases, with 24 bases separating them. This CDR3 comprises 18 residues. CDR1 SGHVS and CDR2 FQNEAQ come from the germline V gene. CDR3 nucleotide sequence: TGTGCCAGCAGTATGAAACTTATAGCGGAAGATAACACAGATACGCAGTATTTT. Encoded protein: CASSMKLIAEDNTDTQYF.